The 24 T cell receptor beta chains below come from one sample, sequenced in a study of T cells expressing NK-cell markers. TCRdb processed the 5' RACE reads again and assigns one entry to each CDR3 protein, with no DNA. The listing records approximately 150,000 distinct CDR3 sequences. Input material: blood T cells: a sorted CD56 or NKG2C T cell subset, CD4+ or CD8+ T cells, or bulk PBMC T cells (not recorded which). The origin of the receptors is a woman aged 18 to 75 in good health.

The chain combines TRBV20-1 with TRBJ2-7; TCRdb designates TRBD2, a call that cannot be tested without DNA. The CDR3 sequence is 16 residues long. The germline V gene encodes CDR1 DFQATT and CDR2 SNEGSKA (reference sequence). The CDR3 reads CSAVPGLAADLYEQYF.

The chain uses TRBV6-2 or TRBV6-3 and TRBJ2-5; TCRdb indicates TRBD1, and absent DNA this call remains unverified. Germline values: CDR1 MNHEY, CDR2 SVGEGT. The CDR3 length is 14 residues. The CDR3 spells CASSPNRVWETQYF.

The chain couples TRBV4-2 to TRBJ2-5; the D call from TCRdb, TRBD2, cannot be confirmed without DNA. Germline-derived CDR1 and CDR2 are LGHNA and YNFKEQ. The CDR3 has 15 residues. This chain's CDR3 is CASSQEASVAGTQYF.

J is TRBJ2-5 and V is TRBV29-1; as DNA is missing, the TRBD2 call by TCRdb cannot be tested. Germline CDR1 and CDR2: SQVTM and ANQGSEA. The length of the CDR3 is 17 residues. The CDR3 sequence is CSVERAVRGYEQETQYF. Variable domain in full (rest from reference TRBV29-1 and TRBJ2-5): SAVISQKPSRDICQRGTSLTIQCQVDSQVTMMFWYRQQPGQSLTLIATANQGSEATYESGFVIDKFPISRPNLTFSTLTVSNMSPEDSSIYLCSVERAVRGYEQETQYFGPGTRLLVL.

CDR3 protein: CASSPLGERGVYTQYF. This chain links TRBV2 with TRBJ2-3; no DNA is available, so the TRBD1 call from TCRdb remains unchecked. Germline values: CDR1 SNHLY, CDR2 FYNNEI. The CDR3 totals 16 residues. Complete variable domain (other parts from reference TRBV2 and TRBJ2-3): EPEVTQTPSHQVTQMGQEVILRCVPISNHLYFYWYRQILGQKVEFLVSFYNNEISEKSEIFDDQFSVERPDGSNFTLKIRSTKLEDSAMYFCASSPLGERGVYTQYFGPGTRLTVL.

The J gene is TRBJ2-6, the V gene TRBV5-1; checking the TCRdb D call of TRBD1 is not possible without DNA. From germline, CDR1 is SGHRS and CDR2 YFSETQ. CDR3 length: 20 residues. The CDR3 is CARGSSHRGRPNSGANVLTF.

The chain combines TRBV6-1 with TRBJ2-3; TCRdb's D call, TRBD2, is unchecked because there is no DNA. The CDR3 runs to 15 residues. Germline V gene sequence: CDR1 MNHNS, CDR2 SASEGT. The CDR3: CASSLAGLSTDTQYF.

CDR3 sequence: CAISESAIGPGQETQYF. The chain joins TRBV10-3 to TRBJ2-5; no DNA is available, so the TRBD1 call from TCRdb remains unchecked. The CDR3 runs to 17 residues. The germline V gene encodes CDR1 ENHRY and CDR2 SYGVKD.

The chain's CDR3 is CSARLTTGELFF. This chain uses TRBV29-1 with TRBJ2-2. The CDR3 spans 12 residues. Germline-derived CDR1 and CDR2 are SQVTM and ANQGSEA.

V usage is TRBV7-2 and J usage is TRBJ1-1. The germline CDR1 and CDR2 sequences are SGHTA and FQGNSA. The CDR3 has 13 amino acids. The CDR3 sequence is CASSLRTEGGAFF.

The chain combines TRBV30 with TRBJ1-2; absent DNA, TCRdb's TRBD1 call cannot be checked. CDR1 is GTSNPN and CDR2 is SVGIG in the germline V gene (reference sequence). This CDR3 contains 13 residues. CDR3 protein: CAWSSARARGYTF.

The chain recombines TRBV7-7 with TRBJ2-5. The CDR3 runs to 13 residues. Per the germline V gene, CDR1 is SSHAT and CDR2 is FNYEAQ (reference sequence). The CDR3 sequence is CASSRDPRGTQYF.

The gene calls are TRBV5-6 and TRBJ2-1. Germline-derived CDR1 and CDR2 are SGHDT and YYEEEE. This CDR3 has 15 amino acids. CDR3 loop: CASSLAQFARNEQFF.

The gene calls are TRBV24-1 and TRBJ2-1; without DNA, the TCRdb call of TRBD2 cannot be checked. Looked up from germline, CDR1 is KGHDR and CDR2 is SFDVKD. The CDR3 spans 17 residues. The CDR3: CATSDLSSSGTYNEQFF.

CDR3: CSVEGPRDAGGETQYF. This chain uses TRBV29-1 with TRBJ2-5; lacking DNA, the TRBD1 call made by TCRdb goes unchecked. This CDR3 contains 16 residues. Per germline, CDR1 SQVTM and CDR2 ANQGSEA.

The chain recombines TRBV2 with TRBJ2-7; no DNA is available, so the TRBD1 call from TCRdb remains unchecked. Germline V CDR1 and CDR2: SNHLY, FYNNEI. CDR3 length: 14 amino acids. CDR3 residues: CASSEGTGPVRQYF.

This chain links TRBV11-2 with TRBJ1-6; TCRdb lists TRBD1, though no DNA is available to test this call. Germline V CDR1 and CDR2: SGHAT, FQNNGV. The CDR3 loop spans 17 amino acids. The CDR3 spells CASSQGFPQMGGSPLHF.

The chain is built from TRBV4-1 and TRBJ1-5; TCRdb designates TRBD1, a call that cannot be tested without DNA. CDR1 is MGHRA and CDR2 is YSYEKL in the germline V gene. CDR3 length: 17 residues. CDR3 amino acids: CASSQDVGTGPNQPQHF.

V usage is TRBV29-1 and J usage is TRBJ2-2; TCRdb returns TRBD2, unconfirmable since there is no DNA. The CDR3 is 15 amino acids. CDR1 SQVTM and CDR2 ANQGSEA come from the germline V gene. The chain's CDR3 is CSGRTGLANTGELFF.

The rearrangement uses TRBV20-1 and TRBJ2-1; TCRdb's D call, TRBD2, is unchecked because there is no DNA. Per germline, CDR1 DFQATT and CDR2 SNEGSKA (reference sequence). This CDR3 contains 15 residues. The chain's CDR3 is CSACSGTRGTYEQFF.

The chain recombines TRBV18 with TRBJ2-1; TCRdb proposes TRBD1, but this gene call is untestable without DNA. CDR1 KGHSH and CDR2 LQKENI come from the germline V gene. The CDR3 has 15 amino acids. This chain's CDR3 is CASSPPGQGWHEQFF.

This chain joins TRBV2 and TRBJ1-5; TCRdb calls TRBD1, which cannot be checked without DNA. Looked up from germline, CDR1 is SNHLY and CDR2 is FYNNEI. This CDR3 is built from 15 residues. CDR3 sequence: CASSEWSGGNQPQHF.

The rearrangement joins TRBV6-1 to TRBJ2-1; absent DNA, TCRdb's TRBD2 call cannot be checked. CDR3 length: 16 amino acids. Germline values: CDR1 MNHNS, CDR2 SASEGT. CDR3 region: CASSEGVAQAYNEQFF.

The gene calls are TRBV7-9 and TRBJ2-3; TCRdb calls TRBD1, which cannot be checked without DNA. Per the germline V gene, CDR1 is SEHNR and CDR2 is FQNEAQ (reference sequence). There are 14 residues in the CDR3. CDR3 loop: CASSSRVSTDTQYF.